The present TCR beta chain was sequenced within a study of shared clonotypes between healthy human individuals. Only in-frame clones appear in the TCRdb table, and some are missing; sequencing was by immunoSEQ multiplex PCR. The repertoire consists of 2 million to 3 million clones, with 93% occurring once and the leading ten covering 0.36%. Overall study results and limits: Large depth notwithstanding, sorted-subset sequencing proved incomplete by rarefaction. Clonotypes shared by all four donors outscored non-shared clonotypes in generation probability.

The CDR3 loop spans 14 amino acids. Trimming shortened V by 4 bases and J by 2 bases, and 13 bases separated the two germline ends. Germline V gene lookup returns CDR1 SGHNT and CDR2 YYREEE (reference sequence). As to this clone: Antigen unknown.

The material sequenced was naive CD4+ T cells from PBMCs. Indicated subset: CD45RA+ positively selected. The chain carries TRBV5-4 and TRBJ2-7; no clear D. This receptor was obtained from a man aged 18 to 29 in good health. Some clones in this sample may be carry-over from other donors' samples. The CDR3 sequence is CASSLGPTPYEQYF. The CDR3 coding sequence is TGTGCCAGCAGCCTAGGTCCTACTCCCTACGAGCAGTACTTC.